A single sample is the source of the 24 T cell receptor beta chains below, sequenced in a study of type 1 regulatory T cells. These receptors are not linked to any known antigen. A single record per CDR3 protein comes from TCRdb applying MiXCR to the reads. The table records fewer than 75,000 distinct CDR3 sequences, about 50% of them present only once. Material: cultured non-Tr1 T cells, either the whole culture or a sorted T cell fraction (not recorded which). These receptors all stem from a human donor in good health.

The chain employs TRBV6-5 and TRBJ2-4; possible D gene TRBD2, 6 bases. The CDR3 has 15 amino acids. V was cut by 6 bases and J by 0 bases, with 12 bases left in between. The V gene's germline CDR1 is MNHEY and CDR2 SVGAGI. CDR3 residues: CASRRDSLAKNIQYF. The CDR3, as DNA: TGTGCCAGCAGAAGGGACTCATTAGCCAAAAACATTCAGTACTTC.

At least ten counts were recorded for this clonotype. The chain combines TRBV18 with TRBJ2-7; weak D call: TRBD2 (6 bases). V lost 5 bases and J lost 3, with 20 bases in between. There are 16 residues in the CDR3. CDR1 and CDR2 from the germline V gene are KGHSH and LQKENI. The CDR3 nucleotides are TGTGCCAGCTCAGCTACCGCGGGGCTGGGGGTCTACGAGCAGTACTTC. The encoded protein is CASSATAGLGVYEQYF.

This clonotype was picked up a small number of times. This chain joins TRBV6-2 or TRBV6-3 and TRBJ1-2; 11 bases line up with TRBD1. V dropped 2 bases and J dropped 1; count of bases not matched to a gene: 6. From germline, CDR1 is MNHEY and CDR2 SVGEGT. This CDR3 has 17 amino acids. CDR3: CASSYRTGGADNYGYTF. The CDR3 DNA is TGTGCCAGCAGTTACCGGACAGGGGGCGCGGATAACTATGGCTACACCTTC.

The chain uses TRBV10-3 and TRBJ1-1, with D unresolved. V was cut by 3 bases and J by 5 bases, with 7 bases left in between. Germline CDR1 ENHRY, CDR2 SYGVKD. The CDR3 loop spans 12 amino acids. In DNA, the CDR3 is TGTGCCATCAGTGAAAGCGAGACTGAAGCTTTCTTT. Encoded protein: CAISESETEAFF.

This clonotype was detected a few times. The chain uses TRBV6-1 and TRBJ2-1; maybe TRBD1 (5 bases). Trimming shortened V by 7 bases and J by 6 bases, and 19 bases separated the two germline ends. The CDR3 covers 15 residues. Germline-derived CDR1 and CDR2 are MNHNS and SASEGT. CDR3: CASKSAGLGSNEQFF. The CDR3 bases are TGTGCCAGCAAGAGTGCAGGGCTGGGTTCCAATGAGCAGTTCTTC.

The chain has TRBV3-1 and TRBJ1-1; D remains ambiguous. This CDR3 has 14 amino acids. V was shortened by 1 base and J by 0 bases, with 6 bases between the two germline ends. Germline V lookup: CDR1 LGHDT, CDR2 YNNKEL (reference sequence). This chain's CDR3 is CASSQGAVNTEAFF. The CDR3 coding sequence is TGTGCCAGCAGCCAAGGGGCAGTGAACACTGAAGCTTTCTTT.

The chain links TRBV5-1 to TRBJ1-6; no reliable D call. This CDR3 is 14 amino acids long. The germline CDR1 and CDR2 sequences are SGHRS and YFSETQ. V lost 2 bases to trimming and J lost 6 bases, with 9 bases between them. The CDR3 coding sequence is TGCGCCAGCAGCTTATCAGCCTCTAATTCACCCCTCCACTTT. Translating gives CASSLSASNSPLHF.

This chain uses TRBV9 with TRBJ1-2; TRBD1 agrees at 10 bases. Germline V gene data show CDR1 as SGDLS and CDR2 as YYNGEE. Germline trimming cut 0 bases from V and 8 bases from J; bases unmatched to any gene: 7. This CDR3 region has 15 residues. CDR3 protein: CASSVADRGRCGYTF. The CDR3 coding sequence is TGTGCCAGCAGCGTAGCTGACAGGGGGCGTTGCGGCTACACCTTC.

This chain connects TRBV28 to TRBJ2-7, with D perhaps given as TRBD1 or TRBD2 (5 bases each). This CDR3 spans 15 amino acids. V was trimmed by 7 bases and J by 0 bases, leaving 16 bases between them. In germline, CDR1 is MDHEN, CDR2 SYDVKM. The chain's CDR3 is CASIAGTRSSYEQYF. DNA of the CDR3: TGTGCCAGCATCGCCGGGACGAGGAGCTCCTACGAGCAGTACTTC.

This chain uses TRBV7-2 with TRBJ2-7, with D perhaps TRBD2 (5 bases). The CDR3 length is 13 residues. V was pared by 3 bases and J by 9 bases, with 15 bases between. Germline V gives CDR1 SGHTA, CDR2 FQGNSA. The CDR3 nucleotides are TGTGCCAGCAGCTTTGGAGAGACGGGAAGGCAGTACTTC. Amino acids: CASSFGETGRQYF.

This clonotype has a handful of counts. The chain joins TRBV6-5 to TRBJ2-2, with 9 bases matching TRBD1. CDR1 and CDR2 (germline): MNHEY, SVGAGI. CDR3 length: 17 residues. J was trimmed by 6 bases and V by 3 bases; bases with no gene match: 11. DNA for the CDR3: TGTGCCAGCAGTTATCAAGTCACAGGGGGCGCGGCCGGGGAGCTGTTTTTT. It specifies CASSYQVTGGAAGELFF.

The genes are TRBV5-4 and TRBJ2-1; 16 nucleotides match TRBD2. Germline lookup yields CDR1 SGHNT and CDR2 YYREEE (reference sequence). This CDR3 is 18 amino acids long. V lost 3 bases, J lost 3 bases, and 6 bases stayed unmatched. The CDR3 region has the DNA TGTGCCAGCAGCTCCGGGACTAGCGGGGGGGCGGGCTACAATGAGCAGTTCTTC. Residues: CASSSGTSGGAGYNEQFF.

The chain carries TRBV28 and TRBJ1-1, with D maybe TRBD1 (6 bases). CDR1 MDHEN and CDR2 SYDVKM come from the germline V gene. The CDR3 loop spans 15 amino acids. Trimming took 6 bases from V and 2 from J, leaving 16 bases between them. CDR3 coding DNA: TGTGCCAGCAGGCTATCCGGGACACTTAACACTGAAGCTTTCTTT. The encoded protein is CASRLSGTLNTEAFF.

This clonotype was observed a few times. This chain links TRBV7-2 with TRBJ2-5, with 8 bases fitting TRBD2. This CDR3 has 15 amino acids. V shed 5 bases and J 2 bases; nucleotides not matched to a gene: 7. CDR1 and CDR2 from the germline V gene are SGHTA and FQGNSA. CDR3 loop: CASSIVSGEQETQYF. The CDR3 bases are TGTGCCAGCAGCATAGTTAGCGGGGAGCAAGAGACCCAGTACTTC.

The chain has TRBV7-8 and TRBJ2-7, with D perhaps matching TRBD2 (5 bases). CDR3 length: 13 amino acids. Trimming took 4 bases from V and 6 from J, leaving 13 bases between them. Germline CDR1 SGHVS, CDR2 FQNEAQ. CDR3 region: CASSSREGGEQYF. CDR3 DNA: TGTGCCAGCAGCTCCCGAGAGGGCGGCGAGCAGTACTTC.

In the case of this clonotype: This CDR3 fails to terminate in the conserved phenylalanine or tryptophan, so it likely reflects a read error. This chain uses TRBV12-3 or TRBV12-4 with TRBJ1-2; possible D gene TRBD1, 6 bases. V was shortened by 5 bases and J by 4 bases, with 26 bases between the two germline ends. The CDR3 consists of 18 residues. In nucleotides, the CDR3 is TGTGCCAGCAGTGATGGATTTATGAGAGACAGGAACCCCTATGGCTACACCCTC. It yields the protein CASSDGFMRDRNPYGYTL.

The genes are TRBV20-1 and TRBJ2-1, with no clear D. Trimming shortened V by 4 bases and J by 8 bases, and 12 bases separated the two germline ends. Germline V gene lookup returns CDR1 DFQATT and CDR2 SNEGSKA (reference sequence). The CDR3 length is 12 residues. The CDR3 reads CSATSHVDEQFF. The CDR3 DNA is TGCAGTGCTACGTCTCACGTCGATGAGCAGTTCTTC.

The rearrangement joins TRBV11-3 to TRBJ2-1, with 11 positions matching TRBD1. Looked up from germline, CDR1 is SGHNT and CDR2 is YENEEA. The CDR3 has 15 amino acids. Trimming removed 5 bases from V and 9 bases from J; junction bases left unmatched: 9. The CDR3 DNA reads TGTGCCAGCAGCCGGGGACAGGGGGTAGACGGTGAGCAGTTCTTC. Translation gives CASSRGQGVDGEQFF.

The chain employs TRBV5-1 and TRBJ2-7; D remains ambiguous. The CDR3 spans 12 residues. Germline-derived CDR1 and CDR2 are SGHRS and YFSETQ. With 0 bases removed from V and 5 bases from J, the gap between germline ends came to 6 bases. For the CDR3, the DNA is TGCGCCAGCAGCTTGGAGTCCCACGAGCAGTACTTC. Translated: CASSLESHEQYF.

The CDR3 bases are TGTGCCAGCAGCCGGGGTCGACCGGATGACTACGAGCAGTACTTC. Translating gives CASSRGRPDDYEQYF. The V call is TRBV7-9, the J call TRBJ2-7; perhaps TRBD2 as D (5 bases). The CDR3 has 15 residues. With 5 bases removed from V and 3 bases from J, the gap between germline ends came to 17 bases. In germline, CDR1 is SEHNR, CDR2 FQNEAQ (reference sequence).

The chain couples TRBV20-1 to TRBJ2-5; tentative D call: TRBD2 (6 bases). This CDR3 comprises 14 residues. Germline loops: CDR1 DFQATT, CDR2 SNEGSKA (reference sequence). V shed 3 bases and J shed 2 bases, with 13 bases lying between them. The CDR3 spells CSASAGTPQETQYF. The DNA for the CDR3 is TGCAGTGCTAGTGCGGGGACTCCACAAGAGACCCAGTACTTC.

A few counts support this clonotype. CDR3 in amino acids: CASSNSGTGLEQYF. The CDR3 DNA is TGCGCCAGCAGCAATTCCGGGACAGGGCTCGAGCAGTACTTC. This chain uses TRBV5-1 with TRBJ2-7, with TRBD1 matching over 9 bases. The length of the CDR3 is 14 residues. CDR1 and CDR2 (germline): SGHRS, YFSETQ. The ends lost 4 bases at V and 6 bases at J; junction bases unmatched: 8.

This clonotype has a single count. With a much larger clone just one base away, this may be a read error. The CDR3 reads CASSLAGGGGGYNEQFF. The CDR3 DNA is TGCGCCAGCAGCTTGGCCGGGGGCGGGGGAGGATACAATGAGCAGTTCTTC. V gene TRBV5-1 combines with J gene TRBJ2-1; perhaps TRBD2 as D (7 bases). V gave up 0 bases and J gave up 4 bases, with 17 bases separating them. This CDR3 has 17 residues. The germline gives CDR1 SGHRS, CDR2 YFSETQ.

This chain's CDR3 is CASSPRLAGEHNSPLHF. The CDR3 DNA follows: TGTGCCAGCTCACCGCGTCTGGCAGGTGAACACAATTCACCCCTCCACTTT. This chain uses TRBV18 with TRBJ1-6; D call uncertain. The CDR3 spans 17 residues. The germline CDR1 and CDR2 sequences are KGHSH and LQKENI. The V end lost 3 bases, the J end lost 7 bases, and 19 bases lay between the germline ends.